What follows describes a single T cell receptor (beta chain). A read error may produce the germline difference seen at one junction end. This CDR3 has 18 amino acids. TCRdb recomputed calls from the 5' RACE reads with MiXCR, one row per CDR3 protein. The sample carries fewer than 900,000 distinct CDR3 sequences, roughly 18% recorded once. These data originate in a study of identical twins. A further study also used this sample, focusing on T cells expressing NK-cell markers. In that study: Restriction of the sorted population to alpha-beta TCR T cells was achieved in several experiments with an anti-gamma-delta TCR antibody.

The rearrangement joins TRBV12-3 or TRBV12-4 to TRBJ2-1; 11 bases are shared with TRBD2. The source material was PBMCs. The receptor was isolated from a woman in her late teens or twenties in good health. The CDR3 nucleotides read TGTGCCTGCAGTGCCTCTAGCGGGGGGTACGGGTCCTACAATGAGCAGTTCTTC. Amino acid sequence: CACSASSGGYGSYNEQFF.